Listed below are T cell receptor beta chains from one sample, sequenced in a study of technical replicates of blood from a few donors. Profiled with immunoSEQ multiplex PCR; TCRdb holds only in-frame clones, not every one. The sample contains more than 11,000 clones, 85% of which appear only once. Material: PBMCs. Receptors originate from a human donor in good health. The CDR3 runs from the conserved cysteine through the conserved F or W. The D gene is left open where the match is weak. Clone size is not always given. Where it is, it says once, few, many or a class for expanded clones.

D gene: TRBD1
J gene: TRBJ2-7
V gene: TRBV6-1
clone size: few
CDR3 DNA: TGTGCCAGCAGTACCGGGACAGGGCTCCACGAGCAGTACTTC
CDR3 protein: CASSTGTGLHEQYF

D gene: TRBD1
J gene: TRBJ1-2
V gene: TRBV5-1
clone size: -
CDR3 DNA: TGCGCCAGCAGCTTCGGACAGGGCGATGGCTACACCTTC
CDR3 protein: CASSFGQGDGYTF

D gene: -
J gene: TRBJ1-5
V gene: TRBV6-5
clone size: -
CDR3 DNA: TGTGCCAGCAGTTACTCGGAGGATGATCAGCCCCAGCATTTT
CDR3 protein: CASSYSEDDQPQHF

D gene: -
J gene: TRBJ2-3
V gene: TRBV27
clone size: -
CDR3 DNA: TGTGCCAGCAGTTTGTCCGGCACAGATACGCAGTATTTT
CDR3 protein: CASSLSGTDTQYF

D gene: TRBD1
J gene: TRBJ2-7
V gene: TRBV27
clone size: -
CDR3 DNA: TGTGCCAGCAGTTACCTCCGGGACAGGGGATCCGAGCAGTACTTC
CDR3 protein: CASSYLRDRGSEQYF

D gene: -
J gene: TRBJ2-2
V gene: TRBV6-5
clone size: -
CDR3 DNA: TGTGCCAGCCAAAGCCGGACAAGCGGGGAGCTGTTTTTT
CDR3 protein: CASQSRTSGELFF

D gene: -
J gene: TRBJ2-1
V gene: TRBV2
clone size: once
CDR3 DNA: TGTGCAGTCACAGCCCCCTCCTACAATGAGCAGTTCTTC
CDR3 protein: CAVTAPSYNEQFF

D gene: -
J gene: TRBJ1-2
V gene: TRBV30
clone size: -
CDR3 DNA: TGTGCCTGGAGTGTACCCAGGACAAGAGTTGGCTACACCTTC
CDR3 protein: CAWSVPRTRVGYTF

D gene: -
J gene: TRBJ1-1
V gene: TRBV6-5
clone size: -
CDR3 DNA: TGTGCCAGCAGTTACTCAGAGGTGAACACTGAAGCTTTCTTT
CDR3 protein: CASSYSEVNTEAFF

D gene: -
J gene: TRBJ2-3
V gene: TRBV6-1
clone size: -
CDR3 DNA: TGTGCCAGCAGCGAGCACTCCCTCACAGATACGCAGTATTTT
CDR3 protein: CASSEHSLTDTQYF

D gene: -
J gene: TRBJ2-5
V gene: TRBV4-2
clone size: -
CDR3 DNA: TGTGCCAGCAGCCAAGAGGTGGGGGCCCGCGGGGAGACCCAGTACTTC
CDR3 protein: CASSQEVGARGETQYF

D gene: TRBD2
J gene: TRBJ2-1
V gene: TRBV28
clone size: -
CDR3 DNA: TGTGCCAGCAGTTCACTAGCGGGAGGGAGCTCCTACAATGAGCAGTTCTTC
CDR3 protein: CASSSLAGGSSYNEQFF

D gene: -
J gene: TRBJ2-1
V gene: TRBV7-2
clone size: -
CDR3 DNA: TGTGCCAGCAGCCCCGACTGGAGCTACAATGAGCAGTTCTTC
CDR3 protein: CASSPDWSYNEQFF

D gene: TRBD1
J gene: TRBJ2-5
V gene: TRBV7-9
clone size: -
CDR3 DNA: TGTGCCAGCAGCTTAGGGGGACAGATTAAAGAGACCCAGTACTTC
CDR3 protein: CASSLGGQIKETQYF

D gene: TRBD1
J gene: TRBJ1-4
V gene: TRBV14
clone size: -
CDR3 DNA: TGTGCCAGCAGCCAAGATGCGTCAGGGACAGGGATAAATGAAAAACTGTTTTTT
CDR3 protein: CASSQDASGTGINEKLFF

D gene: -
J gene: TRBJ2-6
V gene: TRBV21-1
clone size: -
CDR3 DNA: TGTGCCAGCAACAACAGGGGAAGGTGCTCTGGGGCCAACGTCCTGACTTTC
CDR3 protein: CASNNRGRCSGANVLTF

D gene: -
J gene: TRBJ2-7
V gene: TRBV6-1
clone size: -
CDR3 DNA: TGTGCCAGCAGTGAAAACGCGGGACCCACCTGGGCGGGCTACGAGCAGTACTTC
CDR3 protein: CASSENAGPTWAGYEQYF

D gene: TRBD1
J gene: TRBJ1-1
V gene: TRBV7-2
clone size: -
CDR3 DNA: TGTGCCAGCAGCTCCGAAGTCCCGGGACAGGGCCGAGCACTGAGGGCTTTCTTT
CDR3 protein: CASSSEVPGQGRALRAFF

D gene: -
J gene: TRBJ2-6
V gene: TRBV5-4
clone size: -
CDR3 DNA: TGTGCCAGCAGCCGGGAGTCTGGGGCCAACGTCCTGACTTTC
CDR3 protein: CASSRESGANVLTF

D gene: -
J gene: TRBJ2-4
V gene: TRBV5-1
clone size: -
CDR3 DNA: TGCGCCAGCAGCTTGGGTGGGGGCGGCATTCAGTACTTC
CDR3 protein: CASSLGGGGIQYF

D gene: -
J gene: TRBJ2-6
V gene: TRBV29-1
clone size: -
CDR3 DNA: TGCAGCGTTGTGGCGGTACTACAAAGTCGGGCCAACGTCCTGACTTTC
CDR3 protein: CSVVAVLQSRANVLTF

D gene: -
J gene: TRBJ1-2
V gene: TRBV5-1
clone size: -
CDR3 DNA: TGCGCCAGCAGCCTGTTGGAAGGAGGAGGCTACACCTTC
CDR3 protein: CASSLLEGGGYTF

D gene: TRBD2
J gene: TRBJ2-7
V gene: TRBV29-1
clone size: -
CDR3 DNA: TGCAGCGTCGGCGGGAGGGCCACCTACGAGCAGTACTTC
CDR3 protein: CSVGGRATYEQYF

D gene: -
J gene: TRBJ2-5
V gene: TRBV9
clone size: -
CDR3 DNA: TGTGCCAGCAGTCCAGGGGTGGGAGGGGGAGAGACCCAGTACTTC
CDR3 protein: CASSPGVGGGETQYF

D gene: -
J gene: TRBJ2-3
V gene: TRBV2
clone size: -
CDR3 DNA: TGTGCCGTATTCCTCTCAAATCACGAAAGGGGCCCAGATACGCAGTATTTT
CDR3 protein: CAVFLSNHERGPDTQYF

D gene: TRBD2
J gene: TRBJ2-5
V gene: TRBV19
clone size: -
CDR3 DNA: TGTGCCAGTAGTCCAATTAGAGCGGGAGGAAGGCAAGAGACCCAGTACTTC
CDR3 protein: CASSPIRAGGRQETQYF

D gene: TRBD2
J gene: TRBJ2-3
V gene: TRBV7-9
clone size: -
CDR3 DNA: TGTGCCAGCAGCCCCGCCCGTCGCCTAGCGGGAGTTTCAGATACGCAGTATTTT
CDR3 protein: CASSPARRLAGVSDTQYF

D gene: TRBD2
J gene: TRBJ2-7
V gene: TRBV11-2
clone size: -
CDR3 DNA: TGTGCCAGCAGCTTAGGGTCTAGCGGGCCTTTCGAGCAGTACTTC
CDR3 protein: CASSLGSSGPFEQYF

D gene: -
J gene: TRBJ2-1
V gene: TRBV19
clone size: -
CDR3 DNA: TGTGCCAGTAGTCCCCAGAACAATGAGCAGTTCTTC
CDR3 protein: CASSPQNNEQFF

D gene: TRBD1
J gene: TRBJ1-1
V gene: TRBV5-1
clone size: -
CDR3 DNA: TGCGCCAGCAAGCGGGACAGGGGGAGTAGTAACACTGAAGCTTTCTTT
CDR3 protein: CASKRDRGSSNTEAFF

D gene: TRBD2
J gene: TRBJ2-5
V gene: TRBV5-8
clone size: -
CDR3 DNA: TGTGCCAGCAGGACTAGCGGGGGAGAGACCCAGTACTTC
CDR3 protein: CASRTSGGETQYF

D gene: -
J gene: TRBJ1-1
V gene: TRBV11-2
clone size: -
CDR3 DNA: TGTGCCAGCAACCACTTCGTGGGGGCCGGCACTGAAGCTTTCTTT
CDR3 protein: CASNHFVGAGTEAFF

D gene: -
J gene: TRBJ1-1
V gene: TRBV28
clone size: few
CDR3 DNA: TGTGCCAGCAGGCCCAGTATGAACACTGAAGCTTTCTTT
CDR3 protein: CASRPSMNTEAFF